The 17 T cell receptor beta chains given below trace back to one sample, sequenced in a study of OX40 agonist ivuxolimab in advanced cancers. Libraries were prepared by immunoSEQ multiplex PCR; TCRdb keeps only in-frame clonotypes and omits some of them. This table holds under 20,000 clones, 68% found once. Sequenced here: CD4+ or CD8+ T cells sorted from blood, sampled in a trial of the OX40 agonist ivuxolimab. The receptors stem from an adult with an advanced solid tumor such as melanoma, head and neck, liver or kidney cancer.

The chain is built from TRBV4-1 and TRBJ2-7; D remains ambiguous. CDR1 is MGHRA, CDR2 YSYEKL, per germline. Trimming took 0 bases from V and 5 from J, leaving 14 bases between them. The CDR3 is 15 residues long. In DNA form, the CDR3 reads TGCGCCAGCAGCCAAGATACCCGCAGCGTCGACGAGCAGTACTTC. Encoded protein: CASSQDTRSVDEQYF.

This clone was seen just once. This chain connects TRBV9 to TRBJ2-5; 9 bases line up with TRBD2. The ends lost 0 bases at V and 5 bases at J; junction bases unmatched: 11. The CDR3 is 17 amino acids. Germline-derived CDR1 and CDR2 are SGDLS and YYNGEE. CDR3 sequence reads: CASSVGTTAGGSETQYF. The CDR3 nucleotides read TGTGCCAGCAGCGTAGGCACTACAGCGGGGGGTAGTGAGACCCAGTACTTC.

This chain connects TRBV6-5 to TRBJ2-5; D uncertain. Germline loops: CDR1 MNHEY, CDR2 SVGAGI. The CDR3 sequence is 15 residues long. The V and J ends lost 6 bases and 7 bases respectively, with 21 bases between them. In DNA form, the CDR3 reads TGTGCCAGCAGCAGCACCGGCCCGCCCACAGTGACCCAGTACTTC. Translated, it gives CASSSTGPPTVTQYF.

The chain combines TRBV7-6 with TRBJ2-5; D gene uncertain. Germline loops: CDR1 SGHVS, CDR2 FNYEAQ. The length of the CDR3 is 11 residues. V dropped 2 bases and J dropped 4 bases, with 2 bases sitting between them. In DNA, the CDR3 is TGTGCCAGCAGCTTATTAGAGACCCAGTACTTC. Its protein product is CASSLLETQYF. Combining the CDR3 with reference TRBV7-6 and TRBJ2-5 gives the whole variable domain GAGVSQSPRYKVTKRGQDVALRCDPISGHVSLYWYRQALGQGPEFLTYFNYEAQQDKSGLPNDRFSAERPEGSISTLTIQRTEQRDSAMYRCASSLLETQYFGPGTRLLVL.

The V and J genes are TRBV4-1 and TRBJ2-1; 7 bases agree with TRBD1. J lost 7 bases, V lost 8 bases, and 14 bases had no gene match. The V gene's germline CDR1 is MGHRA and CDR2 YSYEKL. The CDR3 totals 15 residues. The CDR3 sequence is CASVPSRGRSNEQFF. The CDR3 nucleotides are TGCGCCAGCGTCCCCTCGAGGGGGCGCTCGAATGAGCAGTTCTTC.

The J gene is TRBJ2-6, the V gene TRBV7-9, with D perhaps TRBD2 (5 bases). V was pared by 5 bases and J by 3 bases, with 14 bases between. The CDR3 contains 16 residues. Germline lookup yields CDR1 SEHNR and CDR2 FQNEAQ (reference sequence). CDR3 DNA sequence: TGTGCCAGCAGCCGCGGGCCGTTGGGTGGGGCCAACGTCCTGACTTTC. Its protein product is CASSRGPLGGANVLTF.

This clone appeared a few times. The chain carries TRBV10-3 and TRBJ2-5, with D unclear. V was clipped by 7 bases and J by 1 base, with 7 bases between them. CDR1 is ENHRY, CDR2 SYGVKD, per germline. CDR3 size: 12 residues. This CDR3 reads CAITGSQETQYF. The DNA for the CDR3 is TGTGCCATCACGGGTAGCCAAGAGACCCAGTACTTC.

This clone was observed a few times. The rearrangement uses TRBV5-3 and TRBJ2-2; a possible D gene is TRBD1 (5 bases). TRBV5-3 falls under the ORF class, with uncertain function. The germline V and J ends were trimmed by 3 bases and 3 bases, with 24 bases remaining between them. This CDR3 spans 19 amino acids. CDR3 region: CARSWTRARGRLDTGELFF. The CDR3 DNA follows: TGTGCCAGAAGCTGGACCAGGGCTCGAGGTCGTTTGGACACCGGGGAGCTGTTTTTT.

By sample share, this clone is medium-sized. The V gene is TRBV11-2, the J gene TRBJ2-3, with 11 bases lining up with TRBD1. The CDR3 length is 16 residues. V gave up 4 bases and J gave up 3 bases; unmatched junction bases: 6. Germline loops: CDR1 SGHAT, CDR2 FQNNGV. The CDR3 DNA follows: TGTGCCAGCAGCTCCGGGACAGGGGGTATGACAGATACGCAGTATTTT. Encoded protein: CASSSGTGGMTDTQYF.

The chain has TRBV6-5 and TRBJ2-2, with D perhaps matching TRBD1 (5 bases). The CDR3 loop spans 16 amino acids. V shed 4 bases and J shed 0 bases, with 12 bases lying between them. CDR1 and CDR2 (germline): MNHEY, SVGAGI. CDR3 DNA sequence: TGTGCCAGCAGTTTCCCCGGACATGCGAACACCGGGGAGCTGTTTTTT. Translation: CASSFPGHANTGELFF.

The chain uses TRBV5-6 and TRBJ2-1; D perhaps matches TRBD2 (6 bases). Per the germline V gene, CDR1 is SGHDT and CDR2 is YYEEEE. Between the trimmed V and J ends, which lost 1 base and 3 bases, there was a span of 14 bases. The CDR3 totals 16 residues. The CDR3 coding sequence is TGTGCCAGCAGCTTGTACGGCGGGGAACACTACAATGAGCAGTTCTTC. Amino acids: CASSLYGGEHYNEQFF.

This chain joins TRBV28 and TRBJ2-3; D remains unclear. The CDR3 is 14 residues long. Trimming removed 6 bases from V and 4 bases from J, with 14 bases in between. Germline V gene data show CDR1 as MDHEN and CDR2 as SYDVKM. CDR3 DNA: TGTGCCAGCAGCATCCTAGGGAACGCAGATACGCAGTATTTT. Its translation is CASSILGNADTQYF.

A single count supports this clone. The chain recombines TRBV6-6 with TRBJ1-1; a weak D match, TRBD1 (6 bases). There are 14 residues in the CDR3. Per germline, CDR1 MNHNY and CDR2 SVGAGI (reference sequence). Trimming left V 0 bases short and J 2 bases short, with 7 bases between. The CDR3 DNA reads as TGTGCCAGCAGTTACTCACAGGGTAACACTGAAGCTTTCTTT. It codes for CASSYSQGNTEAFF.

CDR3 in amino acids: CASGREGATLANYGYTF. The CDR3 DNA reads as TGTGCCAGCGGGAGGGAGGGAGCTACACTAGCTAACTATGGCTACACCTTC. The V call is TRBV2, the J call TRBJ1-2; D not certain. CDR1 and CDR2 (germline): SNHLY, FYNNEI. V was clipped by 8 bases and J by 0 bases, with 22 bases between them. This CDR3 has 17 residues. Full variable domain (remainder filled in from reference TRBV2 and TRBJ1-2): EPEVTQTPSHQVTQMGQEVILRCVPISNHLYFYWYRQILGQKVEFLVSFYNNEISEKSEIFDDQFSVERPDGSNFTLKIRSTKLEDSAMYFCASGREGATLANYGYTFGSGTRLTVV.

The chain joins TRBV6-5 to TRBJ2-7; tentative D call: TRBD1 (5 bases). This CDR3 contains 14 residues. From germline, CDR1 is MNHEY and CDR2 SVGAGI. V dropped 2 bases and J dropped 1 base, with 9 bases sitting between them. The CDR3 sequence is CASSYLPGSYEQYF. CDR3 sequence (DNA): TGTGCCAGCAGTTACCTCCCAGGGTCCTACGAGCAGTACTTC.

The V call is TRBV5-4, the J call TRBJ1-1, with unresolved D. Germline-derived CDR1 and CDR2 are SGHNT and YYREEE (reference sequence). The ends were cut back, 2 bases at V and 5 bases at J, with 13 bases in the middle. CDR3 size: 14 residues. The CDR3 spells CASSLRTVGTEAFF. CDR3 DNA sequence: TGTGCCAGCAGCTTACGGACGGTGGGGACTGAAGCTTTCTTT.

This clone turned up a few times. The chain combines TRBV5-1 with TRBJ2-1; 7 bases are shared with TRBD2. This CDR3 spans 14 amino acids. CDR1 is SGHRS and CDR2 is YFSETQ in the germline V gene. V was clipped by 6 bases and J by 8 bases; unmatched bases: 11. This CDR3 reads CASKERGTIYEQFF. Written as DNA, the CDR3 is TGCGCCAGCAAGGAGCGGGGTACGATCTATGAGCAGTTCTTC.